This T cell receptor beta chain stems from a study of blood T cell repertoires in COVID-19. Background on the study: Donors in the United States, Italy and Spain gave samples during acute or convalescent COVID-19. Sample material is recorded as cDNA or gDNA derived from T cells, B-cell-depleted T cells, or PBMCs.

Authors' analysis steps: Reference gene primer amplification in the assay estimated nucleated cell counts. The assay was immunoSEQ multiplex PCR, and TCRdb's table has in-frame clones only and misses some. The DNA gave D and trimming, while V, J and clone size come from that table. The table has about 74,000 clones, around 90% seen once. Germline CDR1 and CDR2: SGHAT and FQNNGV. The CDR3 is 16 residues long. Trimming removed 8 bases from V and 4 bases from J; junction bases left unmatched: 12. The J gene is TRBJ2-5, the V gene TRBV11-2; 11 nucleotides agree with TRBD2. Sequencing used peripheral blood. The source is a man aged 50 or older with acute or convalescent COVID-19. The CDR3 sequence: CASCSGTSGNLETQYF. The DNA for the CDR3 is TGTGCCAGCTGTTCAGGGACTAGCGGCAACCTAGAGACCCAGTACTTC.